This passage covers 32 T cell receptor beta chains from one sample sequenced in a study of blood T cell repertoires in COVID-19. Produced via immunoSEQ multiplex PCR; TCRdb's table is partial and in-frame only. Counted here are some 200,000 clones, about 91% occurring once; the ten biggest clones make up 10%. Source material: PBMCs or T cells enriched from blood (not recorded which). The receptors shown here come from a young man with acute COVID-19.

The chain employs TRBV10-3 and TRBJ1-1, with 7 bases that match TRBD1. Germline CDR1 reads ENHRY; CDR2 reads SYGVKD. V lost 8 bases, J lost 5 bases, and 8 bases stayed unmatched. This CDR3 is built from 13 residues. In DNA form, the CDR3 reads TGTGCCATCGGCAGGGACAGTGGTACTGAAGCTTTCTTT. It codes for CAIGRDSGTEAFF.

The chain combines TRBV4-1 with TRBJ2-7, with 11 bases that match TRBD2. The germline CDR1 and CDR2 sequences are MGHRA and YSYEKL. The CDR3 sequence is 15 residues long. V lost 3 bases to trimming and J lost 0 bases; unmatched junction nucleotides: 1. CDR3 sequence reads: CASSHTSGSSYEQYF. The DNA for the CDR3 is TGCGCCAGCAGCCATACTAGCGGGAGCTCCTACGAGCAGTACTTC.

The V gene is TRBV7-3, the J gene TRBJ2-3; TRBD2 matches 9 bases. The ends lost 3 bases at V and 4 bases at J; junction bases unmatched: 5. CDR1 SGHTA and CDR2 FQGTGA come from the germline V gene. CDR3 size: 15 residues. CDR3: CASSFSSGNADTQYF. The DNA of the CDR3 is TGTGCCAGCAGCTTCTCTAGCGGGAATGCAGATACGCAGTATTTT.

The chain joins TRBV10-1 to TRBJ2-3; 7 nucleotides align to TRBD2. Germline loops: CDR1 WNHNN, CDR2 SYGVQD (reference sequence). This CDR3 is built from 14 residues. After removal of 3 bases from V and 2 bases from J, the junction contained 2 bases not matched to a gene. The CDR3 DNA reads as TGCGCCAGCAGTGATCGGGGGGTCACAGATACGCAGTATTTT. Translating gives CASSDRGVTDTQYF.

CDR3 nucleotides: TGTGCCAGCAGTGACAGGGGCTATCTAAACTATGGCTACACCTTC. It is translated as CASSDRGYLNYGYTF. The J gene is TRBJ1-2, the V gene TRBV3-1 (or the pseudogene TRBV3-2), with 8 nucleotides matching TRBD1. V dropped 6 bases and J dropped 2; count of bases not matched to a gene: 8. The CDR3 spans 15 residues. From germline, CDR1 is LGHDT and CDR2 YNNKEL (reference sequence).

The genes are TRBV19 and TRBJ1-5, with 10 bases matching TRBD1. Germline V gives CDR1 LNHDA, CDR2 SQIVND (reference sequence). This CDR3 has 17 residues. J was trimmed by 5 bases and V by 6 bases; bases with no gene match: 13. CDR3 residues: CASSNRDRGLGHQPQHF. CDR3 sequence (DNA): TGTGCCAGTAGCAACCGGGACAGGGGATTGGGTCATCAGCCCCAGCATTTT.

This clone was observed once. The chain carries TRBV10-3 and TRBJ1-2, with 7 bases aligning to TRBD1. CDR3 length: 15 amino acids. Trimming cost V 9 bases and J 2 bases; bases outside gene matches: 12. In germline, CDR1 is ENHRY, CDR2 SYGVKD. The CDR3 coding sequence is TGTGCCATTCAGTACATAGCAGGGGGGAACTATGGCTACACCTTC. Translating it yields CAIQYIAGGNYGYTF.

This chain joins TRBV28 and TRBJ2-2; 12 nucleotides agree with TRBD2. The CDR3 is made up of 16 amino acids. With 6 bases clipped from V and 1 base from J, the junction kept 3 bases outside the gene matches. The germline CDR1 and CDR2 sequences are MDHEN and SYDVKM. The CDR3: CASSLLAGGNTGELFF. DNA for the CDR3: TGTGCCAGCAGCTTACTAGCGGGAGGGAACACCGGGGAGCTGTTTTTT.

This chain connects TRBV30 to TRBJ2-7, with 7 bases aligning to TRBD1. Germline CDR1 GTSNPN, CDR2 SVGIG (reference sequence). CDR3 length: 11 residues. Trimming removed 5 bases from V and 5 bases from J; junction bases left unmatched: 3. CDR3 protein: CAWSQGNEQYF. The CDR3 DNA sequence: TGTGCCTGGTCACAGGGGAACGAGCAGTACTTC.

This chain connects TRBV19 to TRBJ1-5; tentative D call: TRBD1 (6 bases). Germline V CDR1 and CDR2: LNHDA, SQIVND (reference sequence). Trimming shortened V by 2 bases and J by 0 bases, and 14 bases separated the two germline ends. The CDR3 spans 17 residues. The CDR3, as DNA: TGTGCCAGTAGTATAAGGGGGGGGGACCATAGCAATCAGCCCCAGCATTTT. Translating it yields CASSIRGGDHSNQPQHF.

V gene TRBV19 combines with J gene TRBJ1-5; 10 bases agree with TRBD1. Germline assignment: CDR1 LNHDA and CDR2 SQIVND (reference sequence). This CDR3 has 17 amino acids. V lost 4 bases and J lost 3; bases outside the gene matches: 9. For the CDR3, the DNA is TGTGCCAGTAGTACCCCATCCGGGACAGGGGACAATCAGCCCCAGCATTTT. This translates into CASSTPSGTGDNQPQHF.

This chain joins TRBV28 and TRBJ2-3, with D tentatively TRBD1 (7 bases). This CDR3 contains 15 residues. The V gene lost 5 bases and the J gene lost 8 bases, with 20 bases spanning the gap. Looked up from germline, CDR1 is MDHEN and CDR2 is SYDVKM. CDR3 in DNA: TGTGCCAGCAGTCACGACAGGGACTCGGAGGGTACGCAGTATTTT. Encoded protein: CASSHDRDSEGTQYF.

The J gene is TRBJ2-7, the V gene TRBV18, with D maybe TRBD1 (6 bases). Trimming took off 3 bases at V and 3 bases at J, with 18 bases between the two ends. CDR3 length: 16 residues. Per the germline V gene, CDR1 is KGHSH and CDR2 is LQKENI. This CDR3 reads CASSPQDGSRGYEQYF. Here the CDR3 DNA reads TGTGCCAGCTCACCCCAGGACGGAAGCAGGGGCTACGAGCAGTACTTC.

The chain has TRBV6-5 and TRBJ1-5; a weak D match, TRBD1 (5 bases). CDR3 length: 11 amino acids. The germline gives CDR1 MNHEY, CDR2 SVGAGI. Trimming pared 8 bases from V and 6 bases from J, leaving 8 bases between. The CDR3: CASGGVQPQHF. In nucleotides, the CDR3 is TGTGCCAGCGGGGGGGTTCAGCCCCAGCATTTT.

J is TRBJ1-1 and V is TRBV5-5, with 9 nucleotides matching TRBD1. The CDR3 length is 12 residues. Germline lookup yields CDR1 SGHKS and CDR2 YYEKEE (reference sequence). Trimming removed 5 bases from V and 10 bases from J; junction bases left unmatched: 6. Here the CDR3 DNA reads TGTGCCAGCAGGGACAACAGGGGGCCAGCTTTCTTT. Translation gives CASRDNRGPAFF.

V usage is TRBV10-3 and J usage is TRBJ1-1; 8 nucleotides align to TRBD1. Trimming took 6 bases from V and 2 from J; bases not matched to a gene: 8. This CDR3 comprises 15 residues. In germline, CDR1 is ENHRY, CDR2 SYGVKD. CDR3 sequence (DNA): TGTGCCATCAGGGTGCTTGACAGGGGAAACACTGAAGCTTTCTTT. As protein: CAIRVLDRGNTEAFF.

V and J are TRBV10-3 and TRBJ1-1; TRBD1 is a possible D gene (6 bases). Germline lookup yields CDR1 ENHRY and CDR2 SYGVKD. The CDR3 is 14 amino acids. The V and J ends lost 2 bases and 0 bases respectively, with 7 bases between them. The chain's CDR3 is CAISEEGVNTEAFF. The DNA for the CDR3 is TGTGCCATCAGTGAGGAGGGGGTGAACACTGAAGCTTTCTTT.

This rearrangement joins TRBV9 to TRBJ2-3; 14 bases align to TRBD2. Germline assignment: CDR1 SGDLS and CDR2 YYNGEE. With V trimmed by 2 bases and J by 5 bases, 7 bases remained unmatched. The CDR3 spans 17 residues. The CDR3 DNA sequence: TGTGCCAGCAGCGTCAGACTAGCGGGAGGGCCGGGAGATACGCAGTATTTT. It is translated as CASSVRLAGGPGDTQYF.

This chain links TRBV28 with TRBJ2-7, with 9 bases identical to TRBD2. From germline, CDR1 is MDHEN and CDR2 SYDVKM. This CDR3 is 16 amino acids long. V was pared by 2 bases and J by 0 bases, with 5 bases of the junction left unmatched. The CDR3 here is CASSLGVAGASYEQYF. DNA of the CDR3: TGTGCCAGCAGTTTAGGGGTAGCGGGAGCCTCCTACGAGCAGTACTTC. The full variable domain, with the rest looked up from reference TRBV28 and TRBJ2-7, is DVKVTQSSRYLVKRTGEKVFLECVQDMDHENMFWYRQDPGLGLRLIYFSYDVKMKEKGDIPEGYSVSREKKERFSLILESASTNQTSMYLCASSLGVAGASYEQYFGPGTRLTVT.

This rearrangement joins TRBV27 to TRBJ1-2, with a tentative D call TRBD1 (6 bases). This CDR3 is 18 amino acids long. Germline loops: CDR1 MNHEY, CDR2 SMNVEV (reference sequence). V gave up 5 bases and J gave up 3 bases, with 25 bases separating them. In DNA, the CDR3 is TGTGCCAGCAGTCCCCGGGGCAGGGGTTTACAGATGGACTATGGCTACACCTTC. The encoded protein is CASSPRGRGLQMDYGYTF.

The chain links TRBV27 to TRBJ2-5; 11 nucleotides align to TRBD2. The CDR3 covers 14 residues. After removal of 5 bases from V and 3 bases from J, the junction contained 2 bases not matched to a gene. Germline V gene lookup returns CDR1 MNHEY and CDR2 SMNVEV (reference sequence). The CDR3, as DNA: TGTGCCAGCAGTCAGGGACTAGCGGAAGAGACCCAGTACTTC. It codes for CASSQGLAEETQYF.

The chain uses TRBV30 and TRBJ2-2, with TRBD2 matching over 8 bases. Germline V gives CDR1 GTSNPN, CDR2 SVGIG (reference sequence). The junction had 12 bases not matched to a gene; V was cut back by 8 bases and J by 1 base. This CDR3 is built from 16 residues. The DNA of the CDR3 is TGTGCCCTTTGGGGACTAGAATTTAAGAACACCGGGGAGCTGTTTTTT. Its protein is CALWGLEFKNTGELFF.

V gene TRBV2 combines with J gene TRBJ2-3, with TRBD2 matching 8 bases. CDR1 is SNHLY and CDR2 is FYNNEI in the germline V gene. The CDR3 loop spans 16 amino acids. J lost 0 bases, V lost 6 bases, and 8 bases had no gene match. CDR3 DNA: TGTGCCAGCAGCCGACTAGCGTTCGGGAGCACAGATACGCAGTATTTT. It translates to CASSRLAFGSTDTQYF.

The rearrangement joins TRBV27 to TRBJ2-1; the match to TRBD2 covers 9 bases. The J segment lost 5 bases and the V segment lost 6 bases, leaving 8 bases of the junction unmatched. The CDR3 sequence is 15 residues long. Germline CDR1 is MNHEY and CDR2 is SMNVEV (reference sequence). CDR3 DNA: TGTGCCAGCAGGCTTAGCGGGAGCCCCCACAATGAGCAGTTCTTC. This translates into CASRLSGSPHNEQFF.

The chain combines TRBV5-1 with TRBJ2-2; unclear D gene. V dropped 4 bases and J dropped 6 bases, with 13 bases sitting between them. The length of the CDR3 is 14 residues. Germline-derived CDR1 and CDR2 are SGHRS and YFSETQ. The chain's CDR3 is CASSPAVPAGELFF. CDR3 DNA: TGCGCCAGCAGCCCGGCGGTACCGGCCGGGGAGCTGTTTTTT.

The V and J genes are TRBV5-8 and TRBJ2-5; D uncertain. This CDR3 is built from 13 residues. The germline gives CDR1 SGHTS, CDR2 YDEGEE. With 0 bases removed from V and 4 bases from J, the gap between germline ends came to 7 bases. The CDR3 protein is CASSLGLSETQYF. CDR3 coding DNA: TGTGCCAGCAGCTTGGGACTTTCAGAGACCCAGTACTTC.

V is TRBV24-1 and J is TRBJ1-2; weak D call: TRBD1 (5 bases). V was trimmed by 2 bases and J by 7 bases, leaving 10 bases between them. CDR3 length: 13 residues. Looked up from germline, CDR1 is KGHDR and CDR2 is SFDVKD. The DNA of the CDR3 is TGTGCCACCAGTGATTCGGGGGTGTTTGGCTACACCTTC. It yields the protein CATSDSGVFGYTF.

Only one count was recorded for this clone. The J gene is TRBJ2-7, the V gene TRBV6-2 or TRBV6-3, with D tentatively TRBD1 (5 bases). The germline V gene has CDR1 MNHEY and CDR2 SVGEGT. V was trimmed by 0 bases and J by 3 bases, leaving 12 bases between them. CDR3 length: 15 residues. The DNA for the CDR3 is TGTGCCAGCAGTTACTCGTCCCAGGGTTACTACGAGCAGTACTTC. Its translation is CASSYSSQGYYEQYF.

The chain couples TRBV29-1 to TRBJ1-2, with D hard to call. This CDR3 has 14 amino acids. Trimming removed 8 bases from V and 2 bases from J, with 18 bases in between. Germline loops: CDR1 SQVTM, CDR2 ANQGSEA. The CDR3 region is CSLTGPPNNYGYTF. CDR3 DNA: TGCAGCCTCACTGGGCCACCCAACAACTATGGCTACACCTTC.

The chain employs TRBV3-1 (or the pseudogene TRBV3-2) and TRBJ2-7; TRBD2 matches 8 bases. This CDR3 is built from 15 residues. The J segment lost 2 bases and the V segment lost 4 bases, leaving 7 bases of the junction unmatched. Germline assignment: CDR1 LGHDT and CDR2 YNNKEL (reference sequence). The CDR3 coding sequence is TGTGCCAGCAGCCTAAAGCGGGAGTCAGCCTACGAGCAGTACTTC. This encodes CASSLKRESAYEQYF.

The chain uses TRBV30 and TRBJ1-5; tentative D call: TRBD1 (5 bases). The ends were cut back, 1 base at V and 6 bases at J, with 13 bases in the middle. There are 14 residues in the CDR3. The germline CDR1 and CDR2 sequences are GTSNPN and SVGIG (reference sequence). The CDR3, as DNA: TGTGCCTGGAGTGGAATCCAGGGAGGTCAGCCCCAGCATTTT. Translated: CAWSGIQGGQPQHF.

The V gene is TRBV4-1, the J gene TRBJ1-3, with D maybe TRBD1 (5 bases). This CDR3 has 18 residues. Germline CDR1 is MGHRA and CDR2 is YSYEKL. Trimming pared 2 bases from V and 0 bases from J, leaving 17 bases between. The CDR3 loop is CASSQYGTQGPSGNTIYF. The CDR3 coding sequence is TGCGCCAGCAGCCAATATGGTACGCAGGGCCCCTCTGGAAACACCATATATTTT.